This T cell receptor (beta chain) was sequenced for a study of glioma-infiltrating T cells after dendritic cell vaccination. Study-wide results and caveats: No direct clonality-survival link was found; a diverse polyclonal response may matter.

This sample's time point: after dendritic cell vaccination, including at tumor progression/relapse. Amplification used 60 V beta primers and 13 J beta primers. This table comes from immunoSEQ multiplex PCR, and its TCRdb copy is limited to in-frame clones, with some not included. Of tens of thousands of clones listed, about 83% are singletons. Between the trimmed V and J ends, which lost 5 bases and 0 bases, there was a span of 10 bases. Germline assignment: CDR1 SGHAT and CDR2 FQNNGV. The CDR3 is 14 amino acids. This clone was found once. Its cognate antigen is unknown. This material consisted of blood, taken after dendritic cell vaccination. The gene calls are TRBV11-2 and TRBJ1-1; D is undetermined. The source of this sequence is a human donor with glioblastoma. The CDR3 DNA reads as TGTGCCAGCAGCCCACTAGTCATGAACACTGAAGCTTTCTTT. It specifies CASSPLVMNTEAFF.